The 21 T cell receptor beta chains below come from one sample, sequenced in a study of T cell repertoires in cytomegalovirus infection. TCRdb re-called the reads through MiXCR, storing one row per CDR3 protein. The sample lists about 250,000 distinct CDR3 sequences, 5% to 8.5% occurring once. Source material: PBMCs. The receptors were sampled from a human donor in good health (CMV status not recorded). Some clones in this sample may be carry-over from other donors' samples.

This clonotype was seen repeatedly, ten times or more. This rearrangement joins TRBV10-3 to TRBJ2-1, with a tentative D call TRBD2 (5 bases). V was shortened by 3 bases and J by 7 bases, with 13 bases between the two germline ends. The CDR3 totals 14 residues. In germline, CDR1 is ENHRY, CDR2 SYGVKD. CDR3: CAISELWTENEQFF. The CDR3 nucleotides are TGTGCCATCAGTGAATTATGGACTGAGAATGAGCAGTTCTTC.

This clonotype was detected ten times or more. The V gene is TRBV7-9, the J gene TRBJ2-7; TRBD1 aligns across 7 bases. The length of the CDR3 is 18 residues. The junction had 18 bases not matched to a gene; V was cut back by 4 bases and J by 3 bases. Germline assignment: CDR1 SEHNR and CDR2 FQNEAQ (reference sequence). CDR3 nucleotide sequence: TGTGCCAGCAGCTCCACCGGGACAGAAACTCCCGTGAACTACGAGCAGTACTTC. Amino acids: CASSSTGTETPVNYEQYF.

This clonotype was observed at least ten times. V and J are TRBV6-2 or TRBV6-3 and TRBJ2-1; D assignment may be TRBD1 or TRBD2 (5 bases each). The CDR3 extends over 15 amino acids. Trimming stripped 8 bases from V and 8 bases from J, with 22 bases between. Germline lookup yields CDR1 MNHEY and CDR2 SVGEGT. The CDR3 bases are TGTGCCAGCGGCCCTCTAGGAACACGGGGCGATGAGCAGTTCTTC. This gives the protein CASGPLGTRGDEQFF.

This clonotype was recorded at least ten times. CDR3 sequence (DNA): TGCAGTGCTAGAGATCCCATCGCAACCAATGAGCAGTTCTTC. It yields the protein CSARDPIATNEQFF. The V gene is TRBV20-1, the J gene TRBJ2-1; D call uncertain. Germline V lookup: CDR1 DFQATT, CDR2 SNEGSKA (reference sequence). V lost 0 bases and J lost 6, with 12 bases in between. This CDR3 is built from 14 residues.

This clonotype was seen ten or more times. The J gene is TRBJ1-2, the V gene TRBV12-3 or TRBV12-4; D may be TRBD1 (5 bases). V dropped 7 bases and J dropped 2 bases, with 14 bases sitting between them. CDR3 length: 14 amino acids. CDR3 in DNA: TGTGCCAGCACCCGGACAAGGGCCAACTATGGCTACACCTTC. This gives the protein CASTRTRANYGYTF.

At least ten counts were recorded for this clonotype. The CDR3 DNA reads TGTGCCAGCAGCTCCCTGAGCTCCTACGAGCAGTACTTC. It specifies CASSSLSSYEQYF. The V and J genes are TRBV7-2 and TRBJ2-7; D not resolved. Deletions cut 4 bases from V and 0 bases from J, with 7 bases between. Germline CDR1 is SGHTA and CDR2 is FQGNSA. CDR3 length: 13 amino acids. The full variable domain, in which reference TRBV7-2 and TRBJ2-7 provide the parts outside the CDR3, is GAGVSQSPSNKVTEKGKDVELRCDPISGHTALYWYRQSLGQGLEFLIYFQGNSAPDKSGLPSDRFSAERTGGSVSTLTIQRTQQEDSAVYLCASSSLSSYEQYFGPGTRLTVT.

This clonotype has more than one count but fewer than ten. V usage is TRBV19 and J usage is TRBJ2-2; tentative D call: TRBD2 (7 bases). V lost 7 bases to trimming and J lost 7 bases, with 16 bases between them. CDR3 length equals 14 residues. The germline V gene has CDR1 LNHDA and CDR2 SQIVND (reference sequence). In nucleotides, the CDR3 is TGTGCCAGTACTTGGGGGGGCCTTATCGGGGAGCTGTTTTTT. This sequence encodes CASTWGGLIGELFF.

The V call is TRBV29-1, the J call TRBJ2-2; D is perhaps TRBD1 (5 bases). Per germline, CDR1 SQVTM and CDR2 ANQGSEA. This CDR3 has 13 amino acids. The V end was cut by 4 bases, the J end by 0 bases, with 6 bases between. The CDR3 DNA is TGCAGCGTTGGACAGACGAACACCGGGGAGCTGTTTTTT. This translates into CSVGQTNTGELFF.

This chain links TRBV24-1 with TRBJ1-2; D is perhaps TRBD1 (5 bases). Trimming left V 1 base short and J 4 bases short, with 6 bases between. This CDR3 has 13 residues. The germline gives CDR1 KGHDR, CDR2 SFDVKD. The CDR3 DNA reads TGTGCCACCAGTGATTTTAGGGGCTATGGCTACACCTTC. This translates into CATSDFRGYGYTF.

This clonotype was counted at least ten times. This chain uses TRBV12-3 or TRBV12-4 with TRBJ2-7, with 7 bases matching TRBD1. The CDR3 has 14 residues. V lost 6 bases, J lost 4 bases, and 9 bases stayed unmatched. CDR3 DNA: TGTGCCAGCAGCGACAGGGACCCGGTATACGAGCAGTACTTC. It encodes CASSDRDPVYEQYF.

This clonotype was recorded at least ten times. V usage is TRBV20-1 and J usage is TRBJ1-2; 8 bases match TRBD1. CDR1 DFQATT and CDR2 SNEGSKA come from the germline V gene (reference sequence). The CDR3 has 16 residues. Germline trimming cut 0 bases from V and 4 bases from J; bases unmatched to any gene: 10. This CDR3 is CSAREGTGSVRYGYTF. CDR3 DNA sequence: TGCAGTGCTAGAGAGGGGACAGGTTCCGTCCGCTATGGCTACACCTTC.

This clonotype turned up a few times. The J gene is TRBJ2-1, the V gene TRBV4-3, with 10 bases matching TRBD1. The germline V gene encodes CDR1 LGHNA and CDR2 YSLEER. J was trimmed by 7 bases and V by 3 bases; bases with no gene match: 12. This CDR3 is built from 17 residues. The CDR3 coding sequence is TGCGCCAGCAGCCAGGGCCCTTCCCGGGACAGGGGAAATGAGCAGTTCTTC. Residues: CASSQGPSRDRGNEQFF.

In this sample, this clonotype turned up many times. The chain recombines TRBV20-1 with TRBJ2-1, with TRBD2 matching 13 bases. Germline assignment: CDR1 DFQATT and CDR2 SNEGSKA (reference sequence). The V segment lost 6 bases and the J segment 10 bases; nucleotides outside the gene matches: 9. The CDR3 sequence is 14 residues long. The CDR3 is CSAILAGGRGEQFF. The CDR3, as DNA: TGCAGTGCCATACTAGCGGGGGGGCGGGGGGAGCAGTTCTTC.

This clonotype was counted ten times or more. The CDR3 DNA sequence: TGCGCCAGCAGCCAAGTGACCGGCGTCTATGGCTACACCTTC. Translation: CASSQVTGVYGYTF. The V and J genes are TRBV4-1 and TRBJ1-2; D gene uncertain. The length of the CDR3 is 14 residues. V lost 1 base and J 4 bases, leaving 10 bases between the germline ends. In germline, CDR1 is MGHRA, CDR2 YSYEKL.

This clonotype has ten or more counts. The CDR3 DNA reads TGTGCCAGCAGCTCGACAGGACCCGGGGACGAGCAGTACTTC. Encoded protein: CASSSTGPGDEQYF. The chain is built from TRBV7-6 and TRBJ2-7, with D perhaps TRBD1 (6 bases). This CDR3 has 14 amino acids. The germline V gene encodes CDR1 SGHVS and CDR2 FNYEAQ. V lost 4 bases to trimming and J lost 5 bases, with 15 bases between them.

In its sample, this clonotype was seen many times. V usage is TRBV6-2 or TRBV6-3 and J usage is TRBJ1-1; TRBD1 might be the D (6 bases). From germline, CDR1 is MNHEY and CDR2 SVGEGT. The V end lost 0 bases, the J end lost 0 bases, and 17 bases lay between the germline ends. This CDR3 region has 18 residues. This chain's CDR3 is CASSYSKGRDTMNTEAFF. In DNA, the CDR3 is TGTGCCAGCAGTTACTCGAAAGGCAGGGACACCATGAACACTGAAGCTTTCTTT.

The CDR3 DNA reads TGTGCCAGCAAGGAAACAGATACGCAGTATTTT. Encoded protein: CASKETDTQYF. V gene TRBV7-2 combines with J gene TRBJ2-3, with D unclear. V was shortened by 7 bases and J by 3 bases, with 5 bases between the two germline ends. This CDR3 has 11 residues. Germline CDR1 SGHTA, CDR2 FQGNSA.

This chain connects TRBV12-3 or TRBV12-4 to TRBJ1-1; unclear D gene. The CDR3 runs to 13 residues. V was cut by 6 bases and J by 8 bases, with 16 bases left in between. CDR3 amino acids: CASSHNTGREAFF. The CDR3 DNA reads TGTGCCAGCAGCCATAACACCGGGAGGGAAGCTTTCTTT.

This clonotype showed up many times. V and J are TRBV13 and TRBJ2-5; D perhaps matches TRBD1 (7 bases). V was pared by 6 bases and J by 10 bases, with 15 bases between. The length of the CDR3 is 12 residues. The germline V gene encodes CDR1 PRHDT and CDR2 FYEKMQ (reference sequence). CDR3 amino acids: CASSFSRGDQYF. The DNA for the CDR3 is TGTGCCAGCAGTTTTAGCAGGGGGGACCAGTACTTC.

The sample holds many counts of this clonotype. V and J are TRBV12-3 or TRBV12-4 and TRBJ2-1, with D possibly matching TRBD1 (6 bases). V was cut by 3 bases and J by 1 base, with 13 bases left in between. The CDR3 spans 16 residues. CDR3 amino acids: CASSFRGGRSYNEQFF. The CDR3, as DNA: TGTGCCAGCAGTTTTAGAGGGGGTAGATCCTACAATGAGCAGTTCTTC.

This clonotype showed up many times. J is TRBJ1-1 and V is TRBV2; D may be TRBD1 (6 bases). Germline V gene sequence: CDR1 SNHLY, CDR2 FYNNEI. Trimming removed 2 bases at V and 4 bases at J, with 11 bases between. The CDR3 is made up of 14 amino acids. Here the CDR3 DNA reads TGTGCCAGCAGTGAAAGGGGGGCCAGCACTGAAGCTTTCTTT. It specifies CASSERGASTEAFF.